This passage covers 4 T cell receptor beta chains from one sample sequenced in a study of post-analysis software for immune sequencing data. General study points: Patients used four to six TRBV segments, including TRBV5-6, TRBV5-1 and TRBV20-1, more often than controls.

Included in the TCR beta cDNA libraries were unique molecular identifiers. MiXCR, applied by TCRdb to the PCR reads, yields one record per CDR3 protein. In the table there are some 700,000 distinct CDR3 sequences, over 45% of which are singletons. No antigens are known for them. Sequenced: blood. These receptors all stem from a girl aged 2-10 years with multiple sclerosis.

The chain recombines TRBV15 with TRBJ1-6; D unclear. CDR3 length: 14 residues. With 1 base removed from V and 8 bases from J, the gap between germline ends came to 9 bases. CDR1 LNHNV and CDR2 YYDKDF come from the germline V gene (reference sequence). CDR3 DNA: TGTGCCACCAGCAGAGTGCCGTTTTATTCACCCCTCCACTTT. It codes for CATSRVPFYSPLHF.

This clonotype was seen a few times. The chain employs TRBV5-1 and TRBJ1-2; 7 nucleotides line up with TRBD1. Trimming took 1 base from V and 6 from J; bases not matched to a gene: 9. The CDR3 loop spans 15 amino acids. Germline V gives CDR1 SGHRS, CDR2 YFSETQ. The CDR3 nucleotides read TGCGCCAGCAGCTTGAGCGGGGAGACAGGGAATGGCTACACCTTC. Translation: CASSLSGETGNGYTF.

This clonotype appeared a few times. DNA of the CDR3: TGTGCCAGCAGCCACAATCTACTAGCGGGGGGGGAGACCCAGTACTTC. Protein: CASSHNLLAGGETQYF. The rearrangement links TRBV7-2 to TRBJ2-5; the match to TRBD2 covers 13 bases. CDR3 length equals 16 residues. V shed 5 bases and J 5 bases; nucleotides not matched to a gene: 8. CDR1 is SGHTA, CDR2 FQGNSA, per germline.

The chain has TRBV7-2 and TRBJ2-1, with D unclear. Germline CDR1 SGHTA, CDR2 FQGNSA. Trimming removed 5 bases from V and 3 bases from J, with 8 bases in between. The CDR3 totals 13 residues. The CDR3 sequence: CASSPTIYNEQFF. DNA of the CDR3: TGTGCCAGCAGCCCCACGATCTACAATGAGCAGTTCTTC. Full variable domain (missing parts from reference TRBV7-2 and TRBJ2-1): GAGVSQSPSNKVTEKGKDVELRCDPISGHTALYWYRQSLGQGLEFLIYFQGNSAPDKSGLPSDRFSAERTGGSVSTLTIQRTQQEDSAVYLCASSPTIYNEQFFGPGTRLTVL.